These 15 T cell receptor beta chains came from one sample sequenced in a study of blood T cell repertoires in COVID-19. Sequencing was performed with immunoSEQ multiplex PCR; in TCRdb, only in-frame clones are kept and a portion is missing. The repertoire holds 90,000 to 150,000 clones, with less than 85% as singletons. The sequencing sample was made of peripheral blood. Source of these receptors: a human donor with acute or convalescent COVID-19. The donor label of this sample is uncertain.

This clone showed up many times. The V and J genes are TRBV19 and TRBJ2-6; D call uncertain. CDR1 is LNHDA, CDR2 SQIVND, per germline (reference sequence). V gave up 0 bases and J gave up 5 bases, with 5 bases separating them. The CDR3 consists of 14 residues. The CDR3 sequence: CASSIERRANVLTF. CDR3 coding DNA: TGTGCCAGTAGTATAGAGAGGAGGGCCAACGTCCTGACTTTC.

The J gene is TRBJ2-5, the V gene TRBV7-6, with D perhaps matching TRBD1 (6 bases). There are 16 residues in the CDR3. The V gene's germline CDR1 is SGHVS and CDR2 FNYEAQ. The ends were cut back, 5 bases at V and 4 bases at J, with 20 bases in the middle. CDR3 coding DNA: TGTGCCAGCAGCACCCGTTTCAGGGGTTTCGGAGAGACCCAGTACTTC. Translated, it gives CASSTRFRGFGETQYF.

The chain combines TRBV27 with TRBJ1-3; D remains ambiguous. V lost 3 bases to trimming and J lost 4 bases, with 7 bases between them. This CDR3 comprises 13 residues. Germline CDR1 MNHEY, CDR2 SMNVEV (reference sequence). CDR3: CASSFTGGNTIYF. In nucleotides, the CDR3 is TGTGCCAGCAGTTTTACCGGGGGAAACACCATATATTTT.

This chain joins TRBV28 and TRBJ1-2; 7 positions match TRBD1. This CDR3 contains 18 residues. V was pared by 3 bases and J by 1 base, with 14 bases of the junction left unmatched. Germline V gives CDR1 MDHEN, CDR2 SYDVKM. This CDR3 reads CASSLKQGLSPINYGYTF. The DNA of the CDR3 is TGTGCCAGCAGTTTGAAACAGGGGTTATCACCAATTAACTATGGCTACACCTTC.

The CDR3 spells CASSPEDRGWTEAFF. The DNA for the CDR3 is TGTGCCAGCAGCCCCGAGGACAGGGGATGGACTGAAGCTTTCTTT. V gene TRBV2 combines with J gene TRBJ1-1, with TRBD1 matching 9 bases. CDR3 size: 15 residues. The V gene end was trimmed by 6 bases and the J gene end by 5 bases; junction bases not matched to a gene: 10. Germline assignment: CDR1 SNHLY and CDR2 FYNNEI.

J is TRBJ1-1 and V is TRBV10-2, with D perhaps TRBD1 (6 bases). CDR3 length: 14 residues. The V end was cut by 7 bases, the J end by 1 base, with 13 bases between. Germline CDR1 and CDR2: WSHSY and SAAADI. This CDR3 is CASNLNRANTEAFF. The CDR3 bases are TGCGCCAGCAACCTGAACAGGGCGAACACTGAAGCTTTCTTT.

Written as DNA, the CDR3 is TGTGCCAGCTCACCACCGGACAGTCGGTCTGAAAAACTGTTTTTT. The encoded protein is CASSPPDSRSEKLFF. J is TRBJ1-4 and V is TRBV18; tentatively, D is TRBD1 (6 bases). V was trimmed by 0 bases and J by 7 bases, leaving 12 bases between them. The germline V gene has CDR1 KGHSH and CDR2 LQKENI. CDR3 length equals 15 residues.

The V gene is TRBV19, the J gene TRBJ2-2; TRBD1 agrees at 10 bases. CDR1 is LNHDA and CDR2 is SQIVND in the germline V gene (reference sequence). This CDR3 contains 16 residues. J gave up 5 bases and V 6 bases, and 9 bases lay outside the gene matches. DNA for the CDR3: TGTGCCAGTAGACCCTCCGGGACAGGGGATACCGGGGAGCTGTTTTTT. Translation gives CASRPSGTGDTGELFF. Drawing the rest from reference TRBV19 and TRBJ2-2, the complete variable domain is DGGITQSPKYLFRKEGQNVTLSCEQNLNHDAMYWYRQDPGQGLRLIYYSQIVNDFQKGDIAEGYSVSREKKESFPLTVTSAQKNPTAFYLCASRPSGTGDTGELFFGEGSRLTVL.

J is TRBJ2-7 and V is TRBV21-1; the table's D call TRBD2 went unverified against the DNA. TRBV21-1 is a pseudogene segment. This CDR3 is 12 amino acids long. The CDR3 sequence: CASSKAGGDGYF. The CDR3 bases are TGTGCCAGCAGCAAAGCAGGCGGCGACGGGTACTTC.

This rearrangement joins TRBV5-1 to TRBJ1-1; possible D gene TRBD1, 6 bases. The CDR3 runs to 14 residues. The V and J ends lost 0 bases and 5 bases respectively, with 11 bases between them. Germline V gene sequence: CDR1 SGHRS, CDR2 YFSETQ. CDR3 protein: CASSLVSRGTEAFF. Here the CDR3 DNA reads TGCGCCAGCAGCTTGGTGTCCAGGGGTACTGAAGCTTTCTTT.

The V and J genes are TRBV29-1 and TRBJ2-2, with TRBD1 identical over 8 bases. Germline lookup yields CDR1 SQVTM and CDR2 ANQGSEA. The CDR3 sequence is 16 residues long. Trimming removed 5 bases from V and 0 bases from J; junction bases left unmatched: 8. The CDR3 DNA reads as TGCAGCGTTCGAGGCCCAGGGGGCGCGAACACCGGGGAGCTGTTTTTT. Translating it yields CSVRGPGGANTGELFF.

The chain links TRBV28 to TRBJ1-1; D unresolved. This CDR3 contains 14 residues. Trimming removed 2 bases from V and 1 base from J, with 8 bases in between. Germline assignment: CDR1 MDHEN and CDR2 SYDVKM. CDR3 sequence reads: CASSLVRRNTEAFF. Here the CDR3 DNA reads TGTGCCAGCAGTTTAGTCCGCAGGAACACTGAAGCTTTCTTT.

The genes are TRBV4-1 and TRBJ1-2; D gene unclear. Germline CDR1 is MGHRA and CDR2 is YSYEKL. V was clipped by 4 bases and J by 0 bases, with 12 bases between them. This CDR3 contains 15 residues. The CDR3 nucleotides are TGCGCCAGCAGCCGGAGTCGGGATCCTAACTATGGCTACACCTTC. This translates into CASSRSRDPNYGYTF.

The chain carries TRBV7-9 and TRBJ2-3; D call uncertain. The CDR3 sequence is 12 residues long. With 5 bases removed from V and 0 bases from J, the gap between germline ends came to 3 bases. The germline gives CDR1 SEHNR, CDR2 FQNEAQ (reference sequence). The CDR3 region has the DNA TGTGCCAGCAGCCTCAGCACAGATACGCAGTATTTT. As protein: CASSLSTDTQYF.

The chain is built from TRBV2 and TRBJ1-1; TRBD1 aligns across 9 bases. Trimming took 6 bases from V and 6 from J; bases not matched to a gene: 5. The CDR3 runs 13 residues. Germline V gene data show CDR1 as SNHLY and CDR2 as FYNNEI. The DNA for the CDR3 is TGTGCCAGCAGCCCGGGACAGGGCCCTGAAGCTTTCTTT. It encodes CASSPGQGPEAFF. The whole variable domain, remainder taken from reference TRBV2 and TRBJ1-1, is EPEVTQTPSHQVTQMGQEVILRCVPISNHLYFYWYRQILGQKVEFLVSFYNNEISEKSEIFDDQFSVERPDGSNFTLKIRSTKLEDSAMYFCASSPGQGPEAFFGQGTRLTVV.